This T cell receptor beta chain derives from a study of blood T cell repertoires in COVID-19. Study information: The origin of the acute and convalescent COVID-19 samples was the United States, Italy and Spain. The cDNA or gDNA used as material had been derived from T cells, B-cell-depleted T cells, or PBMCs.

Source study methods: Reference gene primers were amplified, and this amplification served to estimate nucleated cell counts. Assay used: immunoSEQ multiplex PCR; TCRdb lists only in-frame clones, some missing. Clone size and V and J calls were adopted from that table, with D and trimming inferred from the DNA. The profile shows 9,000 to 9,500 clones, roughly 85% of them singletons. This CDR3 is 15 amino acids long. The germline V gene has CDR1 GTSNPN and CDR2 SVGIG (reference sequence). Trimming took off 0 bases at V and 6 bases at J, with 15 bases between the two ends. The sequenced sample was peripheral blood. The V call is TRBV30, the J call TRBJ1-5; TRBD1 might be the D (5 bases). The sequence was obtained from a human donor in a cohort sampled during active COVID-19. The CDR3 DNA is TGTGCCTGGAGTGTGGAGGGCCAGGGTCGTCAGCCCCAGCATTTT. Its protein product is CAWSVEGQGRQPQHF.